This paragraph covers one TCR beta chain sequence. The record originates from a study of cytomegalovirus exposure and HLA in healthy donors. PCR employed 60 Vbeta and 13 Jbeta primers. Only in-frame clones appear in the TCRdb table, and some are missing; sequencing was by immunoSEQ multiplex PCR. The sample shows some 140,000 clones, 70% to 80% of them seen only once. The donors, nominally healthy at sampling, likely had unrecorded immune exposures. The sequence came from a middle-aged man in good health and CMV-seropositive. Material for sequencing was PBMCs.

CDR3 DNA sequence: TGTGCCAGTAGTGACTCTCTCAGGGGAGCCACTGAAGCTTTCTTT. This translates into CASSDSLRGATEAFF. The chain carries TRBV19 and TRBJ1-1, with a tentative D call TRBD1 (6 bases). This CDR3 contains 15 residues. Per germline, CDR1 LNHDA and CDR2 SQIVND (reference sequence). The germline V and J ends were trimmed by 5 bases and 4 bases, with 17 bases remaining between them.